This T cell receptor beta chain was captured by sequencing in a study of neurological immune-mediated disorders. Ten or more counts support this clonotype. This CDR3 region has 16 residues. Germline V gene data show CDR1 as SGHRS and CDR2 as YFSETQ. Trimming pared 3 bases from V and 5 bases from J, leaving 19 bases between. From the 5' RACE reads, TCRdb called clonotypes with MiXCR, one entry per CDR3 protein. The sample lists some 87,000 distinct CDR3 sequences, around 14% occurring once. Time point: longitudinal time-point 2. This receptor was identified in a female donor with HTLV-1-associated myelopathy (HAM/TSP). The chain employs TRBV5-1 and TRBJ2-3, with D tentatively TRBD1 (7 bases). The sequencing input was PBMCs. The CDR3 nucleotides read TGCGCCAGCAGCTCACAGGGGCCTCGGAGGGAAGATACGCAGTATTTT. This translates into CASSSQGPRREDTQYF.